One sample yielded the 5 T cell receptor beta chains listed below, sequenced in a study of blood T cell repertoires in COVID-19. TCRdb keeps only in-frame clones here, not all; method: immunoSEQ multiplex PCR. The profile shows more than 250,000 clones, about 91% of them singletons. The material sequenced was PBMCs or T cells enriched from blood (not recorded which). The receptor source for this set is a woman aged 40 to 50 with acute COVID-19.

This clone was found once. The V and J genes are TRBV9 and TRBJ1-2; 9 nucleotides line up with TRBD1. The V gene's germline CDR1 is SGDLS and CDR2 YYNGEE. The CDR3 spans 18 residues. V shed 0 bases and J 4 bases; nucleotides not matched to a gene: 13. Here the CDR3 DNA reads TGTGCCAGCAGCGTAGGGGGCGGGACAGGGCCTTCTAGCTATGGCTACACCTTC. Protein: CASSVGGGTGPSSYGYTF. The full variable domain, completed using reference TRBV9 and TRBJ1-2, is DSGVTQTPKHLITATGQRVTLRCSPRSGDLSVYWYQQSLDQGLQFLIQYYNGEERAKGNILERFSAQQFPDLHSELNLSSLELGDSALYFCASSVGGGTGPSSYGYTFGSGTRLTVV.

This chain uses TRBV7-9 with TRBJ1-1; D is undetermined. Trimming stripped 1 base from V and 0 bases from J, with 9 bases between. CDR1 and CDR2 (germline): SEHNR, FQNEAQ (reference sequence). The CDR3 consists of 15 residues. DNA for the CDR3: TGTGCCAGCAGCTTAGTAGCCGGGGTGAACACTGAAGCTTTCTTT. It codes for CASSLVAGVNTEAFF.

The rearrangement joins TRBV5-6 to TRBJ2-7; D is possibly TRBD1 (7 bases). The CDR3 consists of 15 residues. V was trimmed by 4 bases and J by 0 bases, leaving 14 bases between them. Germline CDR1 and CDR2: SGHDT and YYEEEE. DNA of the CDR3: TGTGCCAGCAGCAGTCAGGGGGGATTCTCCTACGAGCAGTACGTC. Translated, it gives CASSSQGGFSYEQYV.

The chain links TRBV5-6 to TRBJ1-1, with D unresolved. Germline CDR1 reads SGHDT; CDR2 reads YYEEEE. V was cut by 4 bases and J by 2 bases, with 12 bases left in between. This CDR3 comprises 14 residues. This CDR3 reads CASSPNDLNTEAFF. CDR3 nucleotide sequence: TGTGCCAGCAGCCCTAATGATCTTAACACTGAAGCTTTCTTT.

The chain has TRBV5-1 and TRBJ1-2; 8 nucleotides align to TRBD1. The CDR3 runs to 13 residues. The trim removed 3 bases at V and 7 bases at J, leaving 5 bases unmatched. Germline V gene sequence: CDR1 SGHRS, CDR2 YFSETQ. The DNA for the CDR3 is TGCGCCAGCAGCTCAGGACAGGGACGTGGCTACACCTTC. This encodes CASSSGQGRGYTF.